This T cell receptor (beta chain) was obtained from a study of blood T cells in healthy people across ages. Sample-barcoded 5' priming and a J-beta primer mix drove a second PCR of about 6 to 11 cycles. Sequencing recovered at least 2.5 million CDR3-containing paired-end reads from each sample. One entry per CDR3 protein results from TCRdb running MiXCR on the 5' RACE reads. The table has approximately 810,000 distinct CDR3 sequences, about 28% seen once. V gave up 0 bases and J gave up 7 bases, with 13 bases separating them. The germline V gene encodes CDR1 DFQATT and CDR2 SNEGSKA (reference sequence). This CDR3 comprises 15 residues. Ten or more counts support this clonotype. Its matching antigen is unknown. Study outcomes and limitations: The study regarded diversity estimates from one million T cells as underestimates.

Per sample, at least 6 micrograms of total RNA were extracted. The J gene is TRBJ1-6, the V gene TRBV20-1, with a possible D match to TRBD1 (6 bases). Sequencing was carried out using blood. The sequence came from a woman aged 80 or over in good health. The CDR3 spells CSARDHQGKNSPLHF. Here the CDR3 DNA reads TGCAGTGCTAGAGACCACCAGGGGAAGAATTCACCCCTCCACTTT.